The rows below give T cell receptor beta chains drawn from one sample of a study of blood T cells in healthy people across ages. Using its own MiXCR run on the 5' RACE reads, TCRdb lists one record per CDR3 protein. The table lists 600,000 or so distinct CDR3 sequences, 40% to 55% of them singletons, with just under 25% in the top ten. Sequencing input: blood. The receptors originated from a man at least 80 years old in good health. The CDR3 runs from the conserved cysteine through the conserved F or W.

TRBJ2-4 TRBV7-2 CASSSQDIQYF
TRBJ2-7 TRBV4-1 CASRLTGGREQYF
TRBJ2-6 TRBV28 CASSPGQGASGANVLTF
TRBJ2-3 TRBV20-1 CSPGLRDTQYF
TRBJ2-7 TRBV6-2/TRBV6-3 CASSYSPGIDYEQYF
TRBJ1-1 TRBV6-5 CVSSKGLNTEAFF
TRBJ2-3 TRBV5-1 CASSLDGQVPSTDTQYF
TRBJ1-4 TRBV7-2 CASSVVWGGEKLFF
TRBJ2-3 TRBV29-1 CSVKGTAASTDTQYF
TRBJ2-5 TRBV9 CASSFTGLQETQYF
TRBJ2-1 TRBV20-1 CSARRLAKPNEQFF
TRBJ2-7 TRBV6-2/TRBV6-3 CASWFGGVRGQGDYEQYF
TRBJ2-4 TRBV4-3 CASSQDAGAGKNIQYF
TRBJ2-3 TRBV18 CASSHRTSGTITDTQYF
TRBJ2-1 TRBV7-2 CASSLGQIYNEQFF
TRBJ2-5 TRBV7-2 CASSLGPGGKETQYF
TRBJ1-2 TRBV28 CASSFGEATYGYTF
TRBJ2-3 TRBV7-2 CASSRTSGRRDTQYF
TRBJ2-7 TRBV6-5 CASSRASLYEQYF
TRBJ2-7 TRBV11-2 CASSRAGGQSYEQYF
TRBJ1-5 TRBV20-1 CSASGGVNNQPQHF